The present T cell receptor (beta chain) was sequenced within a study of shared clonotypes between healthy human individuals. Study in general: The cohort had two women and a few men, ages 18 to 49.

The length of the CDR3 is 15 residues. Germline-derived CDR1 and CDR2 are SGHAT and FQNNGV. With 2 bases clipped from V and 0 bases from J, the junction kept 2 bases outside the gene matches. Clones were read by immunoSEQ multiplex PCR, and TCRdb kept only the in-frame ones, dropping some. This sample has 640,000 or so clones, with 72% found just once. This clone appeared once. The chain employs TRBV11-2 and TRBJ1-2, with 8 bases aligning to TRBD1. Sequenced input: memory CD4+ T cells sorted from blood. Documented subset: CD45RA-negative fraction. The receptor was derived from a woman aged 30 to 39 in good health. CDR3 sequence (DNA): TGTGCCAGCAGCTTAAACAGGGGGTCTAACTATGGCTACACCTTC. Its translation: CASSLNRGSNYGYTF.